The 32 T cell receptor beta chains in this list originate from one sample, sequenced in a study of blood T cell repertoires in COVID-19. Libraries were prepared by immunoSEQ multiplex PCR; TCRdb keeps only in-frame clonotypes and omits some of them. This repertoire shows about 190,000 clones, roughly 80% found once; its top ten account for roughly 3.2%. Source material: PBMCs or T cells enriched from blood (not recorded which). These receptors were obtained from a woman aged 25 to 39 who had recovered from COVID-19.

The rearrangement joins TRBV10-3 to TRBJ2-5, with TRBD2 as a possible D gene (6 bases). Germline values: CDR1 ENHRY, CDR2 SYGVKD. The CDR3 length is 14 residues. V lost 4 bases, J lost 5 bases, and 14 bases lay in between. CDR3 amino acids: CAISGALAWETQYF. In DNA form, the CDR3 reads TGTGCCATCAGTGGGGCACTAGCATGGGAGACCCAGTACTTC.

This clone was seen only a few times. V usage is TRBV20-1 and J usage is TRBJ1-2; no clear D gene. Germline V gene data show CDR1 as DFQATT and CDR2 as SNEGSKA (reference sequence). The CDR3 runs 15 residues. V was pared by 3 bases and J by 4 bases, with 18 bases between. CDR3 loop: CSASSGTGIGYGYTF. CDR3 bases: TGCAGTGCTAGTTCGGGCACCGGGATAGGCTATGGCTACACCTTC.

This clone has a single count. The chain combines TRBV7-2 with TRBJ2-7, with D perhaps TRBD2 (6 bases). V was pared by 1 base and J by 2 bases, with 6 bases between. The CDR3 is made up of 13 amino acids. Germline loops: CDR1 SGHTA, CDR2 FQGNSA. CDR3 coding DNA: TGTGCCAGCAGCTTAGGGACTACCTACGAGCAGTACGTC. Its translation: CASSLGTTYEQYV.

The V call is TRBV19, the J call TRBJ2-2; TRBD1 is a possible D gene (6 bases). The germline V gene has CDR1 LNHDA and CDR2 SQIVND (reference sequence). The CDR3 extends over 15 amino acids. Between the trimmed V and J ends, which lost 5 bases and 0 bases, there was a span of 10 bases. The CDR3 here is CASSPGTTNTGELFF. DNA for the CDR3: TGTGCCAGTAGTCCCGGGACAACGAACACCGGGGAGCTGTTTTTT.

This clone was recorded once. The genes are TRBV28 and TRBJ1-1, with 11 bases that match TRBD1. The V segment lost 8 bases and the J segment 1 base; nucleotides outside the gene matches: 0. From germline, CDR1 is MDHEN and CDR2 SYDVKM. The CDR3 has 13 amino acids. This chain's CDR3 is CASGTGGNTEAFF. In DNA, the CDR3 is TGTGCCAGCGGGACAGGGGGGAACACTGAAGCTTTCTTT.

This clone was observed once. DNA of the CDR3: TGTGCCAGCAGCCAAACTACAGGGTACGAGCAGTACGTC. Translated: CASSQTTGYEQYV. The V call is TRBV6-5, the J call TRBJ2-7, with D perhaps matching TRBD1 (6 bases). This CDR3 is 13 amino acids long. V was pared by 6 bases and J by 4 bases, with 13 bases between. Per germline, CDR1 MNHEY and CDR2 SVGAGI.

This clone was seen only once. The chain has TRBV18 and TRBJ1-5; TRBD1 is a possible D gene (5 bases). Trimming shortened V by 1 base and J by 5 bases, and 6 bases separated the two germline ends. The CDR3 spans 13 residues. Germline V lookup: CDR1 KGHSH, CDR2 LQKENI. In nucleotides, the CDR3 is TGTGCCAGCTCACCACTCAGGGATCAGCCCCAGCATTTT. Protein: CASSPLRDQPQHF.

This chain connects TRBV7-3 to TRBJ2-3; 7 bases line up with TRBD2. The germline V gene has CDR1 SGHTA and CDR2 FQGTGA. There are 15 residues in the CDR3. Unmatched junction bases numbered 5, after V lost 5 bases and J lost 0 bases. The chain's CDR3 is CASSLISGSTDTQYF. The CDR3 nucleotides are TGTGCCAGCAGCCTTATTAGCGGGAGCACAGATACGCAGTATTTT.

This chain uses TRBV7-3 with TRBJ1-1; D possibly corresponds to TRBD1 (6 bases). Trimming shortened V by 4 bases and J by 2 bases, and 11 bases separated the two germline ends. Germline V gene sequence: CDR1 SGHTA, CDR2 FQGTGA. This CDR3 contains 14 residues. This CDR3 reads CASSWTALNTEAFF. CDR3 DNA: TGTGCCAGCAGCTGGACAGCGTTAAACACTGAAGCTTTCTTT.

This chain joins TRBV29-1 and TRBJ1-1; D uncertain. V shed 1 base and J shed 3 bases, with 6 bases lying between them. The germline CDR1 and CDR2 sequences are SQVTM and ANQGSEA. The CDR3 has 12 amino acids. CDR3 nucleotide sequence: TGCAGCGTTGAAGGCAGGCACACTGAAGCTTTCTTT. This gives the protein CSVEGRHTEAFF.

The genes are TRBV3-1 (or the pseudogene TRBV3-2) and TRBJ2-2, with 12 bases lining up with TRBD2. V was pared by 4 bases and J by 7 bases, with 10 bases of the junction left unmatched. Germline V gives CDR1 LGHDT, CDR2 YNNKEL (reference sequence). The CDR3 has 17 amino acids. Here the CDR3 reads CASSRRLAGVTVGELFF. CDR3 sequence (DNA): TGTGCCAGCAGCCGTAGACTAGCGGGAGTAACGGTCGGGGAGCTGTTTTTT.

The chain uses TRBV27 and TRBJ1-6; TRBD1 might be the D (6 bases). Between the trimmed V and J ends, which lost 6 bases and 7 bases, there was a span of 19 bases. The CDR3 spans 16 residues. Germline CDR1 reads MNHEY; CDR2 reads SMNVEV (reference sequence). The CDR3 protein is CASSQKTGTFNSPLHF. CDR3 DNA: TGTGCCAGCAGCCAAAAGACTGGGACATTCAATTCACCCCTCCACTTT.

Only one count was recorded for this clone. The identical CDR3 is also encoded by other nucleotide sequences in the sample. The chain joins TRBV18 to TRBJ2-7, with 7 positions matching TRBD1. Germline V gives CDR1 KGHSH, CDR2 LQKENI. This CDR3 is built from 14 residues. V shed 3 bases and J 2 bases; nucleotides not matched to a gene: 4. The CDR3 DNA reads as TGTGCCAGCTCACCTTCGACAGGGCCCTACGAGCAGTACTTC. Encoded protein: CASSPSTGPYEQYF. Variable domain in full (rest from reference TRBV18 and TRBJ2-7): NAGVMQNPRHLVRRRGQEARLRCSPMKGHSHVYWYRQLPEEGLKFMVYLQKENIIDESGMPKERFSAEFPKEGPSILRIQQVVRGDSAAYFCASSPSTGPYEQYFGPGTRLTVT.

V usage is TRBV28 and J usage is TRBJ1-6; no reliable D call. Germline V gives CDR1 MDHEN, CDR2 SYDVKM. Trimming took off 1 base at V and 6 bases at J, with 13 bases between the two ends. The CDR3 consists of 16 residues. The CDR3 protein is CASSLLRTEGNSPLHF. The CDR3 DNA reads TGTGCCAGCAGTTTATTACGGACTGAGGGTAATTCACCCCTCCACTTT. The variable domain in full, with the rest retrieved from reference TRBV28 and TRBJ1-6, is DVKVTQSSRYLVKRTGEKVFLECVQDMDHENMFWYRQDPGLGLRLIYFSYDVKMKEKGDIPEGYSVSREKKERFSLILESASTNQTSMYLCASSLLRTEGNSPLHFGNGTRLTVT.

The chain has TRBV5-1 and TRBJ1-1; a possible D gene is TRBD1 (5 bases). Germline loops: CDR1 SGHRS, CDR2 YFSETQ. The CDR3 contains 15 residues. V was cut by 3 bases and J by 2 bases, with 14 bases left in between. CDR3 bases: TGCGCCAGCAGCTACACGGGGGAGTTTAACACTGAAGCTTTCTTT. Its translation: CASSYTGEFNTEAFF.

CDR3: CASSYTSGGNEQFF. The CDR3 DNA reads TGTGCCAGCAGTTACACTAGCGGGGGCAATGAGCAGTTCTTC. The chain has TRBV6-5 and TRBJ2-1, with 11 nucleotides matching TRBD2. J gave up 6 bases and V 2 bases, and 0 bases lay outside the gene matches. Germline V gene sequence: CDR1 MNHEY, CDR2 SVGAGI. There are 14 residues in the CDR3.

The CDR3 sequence: CSVRDTGSNYGYTF. As DNA, the CDR3 is TGCAGCGTCCGAGATACGGGGTCAAACTATGGCTACACCTTC. V and J are TRBV29-1 and TRBJ1-2; D is uncertain. Germline loops: CDR1 SQVTM, CDR2 ANQGSEA. The length of the CDR3 is 14 residues. The V end lost 6 bases, the J end lost 2 bases, and 16 bases lay between the germline ends.

The rearrangement joins TRBV3-1 (or the pseudogene TRBV3-2) to TRBJ1-3; 7 bases are shared with TRBD1. CDR1 LGHDT and CDR2 YNNKEL come from the germline V gene (reference sequence). CDR3 length equals 14 residues. Trimming at V came to 4 bases and at J to 4 bases, leaving 4 bases not matched to a gene. The CDR3 here is CASSPTTGGNTIYF. Here the CDR3 DNA reads TGTGCCAGCAGCCCTACGACAGGGGGAAACACCATATATTTT.

This clone was found a few times. This sequence joins TRBV28 and TRBJ1-2; TRBD1 aligns across 9 bases. J was trimmed by 6 bases and V by 7 bases; bases with no gene match: 6. The germline CDR1 and CDR2 sequences are MDHEN and SYDVKM. The CDR3 covers 13 residues. CDR3 in DNA: TGTGCCAGCATGGGGGACAGGGCGGATGGCTACACCTTC. Amino acids: CASMGDRADGYTF.

The J gene is TRBJ2-3, the V gene TRBV6-1; 7 bases line up with TRBD1. Germline-derived CDR1 and CDR2 are MNHNS and SASEGT. This CDR3 comprises 15 residues. V lost 1 base to trimming and J lost 1 base; unmatched junction nucleotides: 2. CDR3 nucleotides: TGTGCCAGCAGTGAAGGTGGGACAGGCACAGATACGCAGTATTTT. Its protein product is CASSEGGTGTDTQYF.

The J gene is TRBJ2-5, the V gene TRBV2; the match to TRBD1 covers 8 bases. Germline CDR1 SNHLY, CDR2 FYNNEI. With V trimmed by 5 bases and J by 4 bases, 6 bases remained unmatched. The CDR3 runs to 14 residues. The CDR3 here is CASSLYTGGETQYF. In DNA, the CDR3 is TGTGCCAGCAGTCTATATACAGGGGGAGAGACCCAGTACTTC.

V and J are TRBV28 and TRBJ2-5, with a tentative D call TRBD1 (6 bases). Trimming left V 6 bases short and J 5 bases short, with 13 bases between. The germline V gene has CDR1 MDHEN and CDR2 SYDVKM. The CDR3 length is 13 residues. The CDR3 DNA sequence: TGTGCCAGCAGCCGTACAGGGCTGGAGACCCAGTACTTC. It specifies CASSRTGLETQYF.

The chain has TRBV6-5 and TRBJ1-1; D gene ambiguous. Trimming removed 4 bases from V and 2 bases from J, with 8 bases in between. Germline-derived CDR1 and CDR2 are MNHEY and SVGAGI. CDR3 length: 13 amino acids. CDR3 amino acids: CASSFRQNTEAFF. In nucleotides, the CDR3 is TGTGCCAGCAGTTTCCGACAAAACACTGAAGCTTTCTTT.

The V gene is TRBV5-5, the J gene TRBJ1-5; D is undetermined. Looked up from germline, CDR1 is SGHKS and CDR2 is YYEKEE (reference sequence). V lost 5 bases to trimming and J lost 4 bases, with 13 bases between them. CDR3 length: 14 residues. CDR3 loop: CASSLRSTNQPQHF. CDR3 sequence (DNA): TGTGCCAGCAGTCTCCGTTCGACTAATCAGCCCCAGCATTTT.

The rearrangement links TRBV29-1 to TRBJ2-1, with TRBD2 matching over 9 bases. The CDR3 covers 12 residues. Germline values: CDR1 SQVTM, CDR2 ANQGSEA. The V gene end was trimmed by 4 bases and the J gene end by 9 bases; junction bases not matched to a gene: 4. The CDR3 DNA reads as TGCAGCGTTGCCCGACTAGCGGCTGAGCAGTTCTTC. It translates to CSVARLAAEQFF.

The chain is built from TRBV3-1 (or the pseudogene TRBV3-2) and TRBJ2-1, with TRBD2 matching 10 bases. V dropped 2 bases and J dropped 7; count of bases not matched to a gene: 8. This CDR3 spans 16 amino acids. Per germline, CDR1 LGHDT and CDR2 YNNKEL (reference sequence). The DNA of the CDR3 is TGTGCCAGCAGCCAACCCCAGCGGGGGGGGGTGAATGAGCAGTTCTTC. This sequence encodes CASSQPQRGGVNEQFF.

Only a few counts were recorded for this clone. The rearrangement links TRBV5-4 to TRBJ2-3; 10 bases fit TRBD2. Germline V CDR1 and CDR2: SGHNT, YYREEE (reference sequence). Trimming removed 3 bases from V and 4 bases from J; junction bases left unmatched: 11. The CDR3 runs 17 residues. The CDR3, as DNA: TGTGCCAGCAGCTCTCAACTAGCGGGGAACGGCCCAGATACGCAGTATTTT. Amino acid sequence: CASSSQLAGNGPDTQYF.

The chain employs TRBV7-9 and TRBJ1-1; 9 bases fit TRBD1. With 1 base clipped from V and 0 bases from J, the junction kept 6 bases outside the gene matches. The CDR3 loop spans 17 amino acids. The germline V gene encodes CDR1 SEHNR and CDR2 FQNEAQ (reference sequence). CDR3 protein: CASSLGDREFLNTEAFF. DNA for the CDR3: TGTGCCAGCAGCTTAGGGGACAGGGAGTTTCTGAACACTGAAGCTTTCTTT.

As concerns this clone: One junction end does not reproduce the germline sequence, and a read error may be involved. The gene calls are TRBV9 and TRBJ1-4; D not certain. Germline assignment: CDR1 SGDLS and CDR2 YYNGEE. The CDR3 totals 14 residues. The CDR3 spells CASSVGVQLGELFF. The CDR3 nucleotides read TGTGCCAGCAGCGTAGGAGTCCAGCTCGGGGAACTATTTTTT.

V and J are TRBV5-6 and TRBJ2-1, with D possibly TRBD2 on 6 matching bases. V was clipped by 4 bases and J by 7 bases, with 9 bases between them. In germline, CDR1 is SGHDT, CDR2 YYEEEE. The CDR3 has 12 residues. The CDR3 loop reads CASSPGLNEQFF. The DNA for the CDR3 is TGTGCCAGCAGCCCCGGACTAAATGAGCAGTTCTTC.

The J gene is TRBJ2-5, the V gene TRBV5-1; 7 nucleotides agree with TRBD1. Germline CDR1 is SGHRS and CDR2 is YFSETQ. V was pared by 0 bases and J by 2 bases, with 4 bases of the junction left unmatched. This CDR3 has 15 residues. DNA for the CDR3: TGCGCCAGCAGCTTGGGCATGACAGGGCAAGAGACCCAGTACTTC. Protein: CASSLGMTGQETQYF.

This rearrangement joins TRBV28 to TRBJ2-5; D might be TRBD2 (6 bases). Trimming cost V 6 bases and J 5 bases, with 19 bases left between them. Germline CDR1 is MDHEN and CDR2 is SYDVKM. The CDR3 has 15 residues. CDR3 loop: CASREPGLGDETQYF. In DNA, the CDR3 is TGTGCCAGCAGGGAACCGGGACTGGGGGATGAGACCCAGTACTTC.